This T cell receptor (beta chain) was identified in a study of blood T cell repertoires in COVID-19. At the level of the study: T cells, B-cell-depleted T cells, or PBMCs provided the cDNA or gDNA that served as material.

Authors' data handling: Reference gene primers were amplified, and this amplification served to estimate nucleated cell counts. TCRdb's table, derived via immunoSEQ multiplex PCR, lists solely in-frame clones and lacks some. V and J calls and clone size are as listed in that table; D and trimming were resolved from the DNA. The table records approximately 120,000 clones, roughly four fifths of them present only once. Looked up from germline, CDR1 is MGHRA and CDR2 is YSYEKL. The CDR3 has 13 amino acids. Between the trimmed V and J ends, which lost 1 base and 7 bases, there was a span of 10 bases. Membership in each cohort depended on participant-reported clinical history. What the recovered Cohort 3 donors had was two negative PCRs, clearance, or symptom resolution.

This TCR was recovered from a man in his thirties or forties who had recovered from COVID-19. V usage is TRBV4-1 and J usage is TRBJ1-2; no definite D call. The sequenced sample consisted of PBMCs or T cells enriched from blood (not recorded which). CDR3 DNA sequence: TGCGCCAGCAGCCAAGTTTTAGGGAGTGGCTACACCTTC. Protein: CASSQVLGSGYTF.